The 2 T cell receptor beta chains listed next were all sequenced from one sample in a study of blood T cells in healthy people across ages. A second PCR of 7 to 11 cycles used a sample-barcoded 5' primer and a J-beta primer mix. TCRdb re-derived calls from the 5' RACE reads in MiXCR, one entry per CDR3 protein. This table has some 800,000 distinct CDR3 sequences, more than 20% appearing once. The data also belong to a second study, concerning T cells of mothers and their children.

Source material: blood. The origin of the receptors is a boy younger than 18 in good health.

This clonotype was picked up a small number of times. Germline and junction disagree at one end, which may indicate a read error. The chain combines TRBV24-1 with TRBJ2-3, with TRBD1 identical over 10 bases. The CDR3 is made up of 16 amino acids. The germline CDR1 and CDR2 sequences are KGHDR and SFDVKD. CDR3 sequence reads: CATSDWDRGDPDTQYF. CDR3 coding DNA: TGCGCCACCAGTGATTGGGACAGGGGAGATCCAGATACGCAGTATTTT.

This clonotype was detected only a few times. CDR3 region: CASRRTSGRYEQYF. The CDR3 coding sequence is TGTGCCAGCAGACGGACTAGCGGGAGGTACGAGCAGTACTTC. The rearrangement joins TRBV7-2 to TRBJ2-7, with 14 nucleotides matching TRBD2. This CDR3 contains 14 residues. The V and J ends lost 6 bases and 4 bases, in that order; junction bases with no gene match: 2. From germline, CDR1 is SGHTA and CDR2 FQGNSA.